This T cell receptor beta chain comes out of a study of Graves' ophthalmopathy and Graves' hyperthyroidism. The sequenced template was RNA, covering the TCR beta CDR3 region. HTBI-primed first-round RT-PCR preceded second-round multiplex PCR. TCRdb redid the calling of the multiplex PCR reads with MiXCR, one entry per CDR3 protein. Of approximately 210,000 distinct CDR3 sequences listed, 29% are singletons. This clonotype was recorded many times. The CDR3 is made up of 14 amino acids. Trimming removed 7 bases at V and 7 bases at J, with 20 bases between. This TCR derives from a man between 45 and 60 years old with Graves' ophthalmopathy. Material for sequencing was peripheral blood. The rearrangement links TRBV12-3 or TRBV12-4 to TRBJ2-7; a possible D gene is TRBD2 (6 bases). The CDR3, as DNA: TGTGCCAGCACAGACCACCGGGACTCCGTGGAGCAGTACTTC. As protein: CASTDHRDSVEQYF.